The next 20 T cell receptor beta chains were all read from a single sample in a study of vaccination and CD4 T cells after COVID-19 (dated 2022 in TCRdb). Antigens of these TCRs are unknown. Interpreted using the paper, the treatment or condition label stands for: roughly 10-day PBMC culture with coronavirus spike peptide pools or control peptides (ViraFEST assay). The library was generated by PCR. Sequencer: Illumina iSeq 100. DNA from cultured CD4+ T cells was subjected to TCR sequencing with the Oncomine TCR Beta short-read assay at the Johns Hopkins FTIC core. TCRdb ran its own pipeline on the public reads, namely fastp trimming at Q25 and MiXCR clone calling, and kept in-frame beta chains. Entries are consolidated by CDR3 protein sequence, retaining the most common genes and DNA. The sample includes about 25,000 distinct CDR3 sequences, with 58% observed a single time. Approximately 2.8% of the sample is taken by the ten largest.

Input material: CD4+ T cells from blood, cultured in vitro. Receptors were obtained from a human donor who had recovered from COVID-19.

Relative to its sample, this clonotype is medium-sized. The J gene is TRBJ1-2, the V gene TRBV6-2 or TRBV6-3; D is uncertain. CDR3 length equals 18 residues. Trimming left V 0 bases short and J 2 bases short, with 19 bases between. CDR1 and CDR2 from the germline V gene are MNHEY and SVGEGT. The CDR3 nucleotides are TGTGCCAGCAGTTACTCCATTCAGAACGCCTTTACGAACTATGGCTACACCTTC. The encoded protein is CASSYSIQNAFTNYGYTF.

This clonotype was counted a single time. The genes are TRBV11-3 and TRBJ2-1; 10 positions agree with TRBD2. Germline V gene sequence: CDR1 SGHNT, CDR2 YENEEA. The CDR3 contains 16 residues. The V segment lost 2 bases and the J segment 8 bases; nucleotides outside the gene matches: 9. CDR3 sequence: CASSLREAGGLDEQFF. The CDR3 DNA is TGTGCCAGCAGCTTAAGGGAAGCGGGAGGGCTGGATGAGCAGTTCTTC.

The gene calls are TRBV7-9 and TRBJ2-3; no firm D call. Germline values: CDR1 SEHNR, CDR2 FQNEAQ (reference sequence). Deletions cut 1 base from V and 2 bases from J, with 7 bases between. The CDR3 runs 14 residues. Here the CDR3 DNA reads TGTGCCAGCAGCTTAGGTGGTCACACAGATACGCAGTATTTT. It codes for CASSLGGHTDTQYF.

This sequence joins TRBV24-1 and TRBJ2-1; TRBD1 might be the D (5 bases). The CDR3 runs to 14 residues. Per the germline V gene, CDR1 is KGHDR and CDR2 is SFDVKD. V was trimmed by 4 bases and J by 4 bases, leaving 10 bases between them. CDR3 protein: CATSDSTGYNEQFF. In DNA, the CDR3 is TGTGCCACCAGTGACTCCACAGGATACAATGAGCAGTTCTTC.

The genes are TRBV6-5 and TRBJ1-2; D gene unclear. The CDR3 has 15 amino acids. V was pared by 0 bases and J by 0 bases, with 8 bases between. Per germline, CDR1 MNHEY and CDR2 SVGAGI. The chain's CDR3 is CASSYSALTNYGYTF. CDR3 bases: TGTGCCAGCAGTTACTCGGCTCTTACTAACTATGGCTACACCTTC.

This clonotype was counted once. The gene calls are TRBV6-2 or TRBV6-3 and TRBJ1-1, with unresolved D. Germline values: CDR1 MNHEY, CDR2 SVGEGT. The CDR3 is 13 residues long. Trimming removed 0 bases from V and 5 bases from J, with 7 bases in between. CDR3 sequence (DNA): TGTGCCAGCAGTTACTCAAGAGATACTGAAGCTTTCTTT. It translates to CASSYSRDTEAFF.

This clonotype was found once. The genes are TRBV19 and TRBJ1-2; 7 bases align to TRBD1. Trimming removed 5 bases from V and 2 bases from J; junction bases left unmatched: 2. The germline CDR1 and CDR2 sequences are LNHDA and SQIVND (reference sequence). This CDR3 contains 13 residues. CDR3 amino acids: CASSYRGNYGYTF. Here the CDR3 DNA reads TGTGCCAGTAGTTACAGGGGCAACTATGGCTACACCTTC.

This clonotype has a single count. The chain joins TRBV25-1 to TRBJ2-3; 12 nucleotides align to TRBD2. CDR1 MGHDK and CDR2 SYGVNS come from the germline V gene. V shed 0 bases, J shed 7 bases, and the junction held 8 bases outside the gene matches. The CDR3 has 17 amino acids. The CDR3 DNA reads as TGTGCCAGCAGTGAATACCAACTAGCGGGGGGTGTTAATACGCAGTATTTT. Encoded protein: CASSEYQLAGGVNTQYF.

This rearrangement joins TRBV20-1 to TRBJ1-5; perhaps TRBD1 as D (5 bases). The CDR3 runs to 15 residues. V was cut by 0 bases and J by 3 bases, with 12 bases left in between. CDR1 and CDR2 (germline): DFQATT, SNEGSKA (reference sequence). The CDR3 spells CSARDFRDVNQPQHF. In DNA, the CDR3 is TGCAGTGCTAGAGATTTCCGGGACGTCAATCAGCCCCAGCATTTT.

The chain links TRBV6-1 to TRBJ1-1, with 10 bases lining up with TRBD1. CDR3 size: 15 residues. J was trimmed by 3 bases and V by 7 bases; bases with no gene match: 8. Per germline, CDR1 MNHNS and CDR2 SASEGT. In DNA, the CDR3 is TGTGCCAGCATCAGACAGGGGGCGCGGGACACTGAAGCTTTCTTT. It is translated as CASIRQGARDTEAFF.

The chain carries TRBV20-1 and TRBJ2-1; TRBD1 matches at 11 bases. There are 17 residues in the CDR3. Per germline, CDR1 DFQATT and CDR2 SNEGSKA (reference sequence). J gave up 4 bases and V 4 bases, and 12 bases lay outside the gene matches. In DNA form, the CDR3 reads TGCAGTGCTACTTCGGGGAGGGGGACAGGGGGTTACAATGAGCAGTTCTTC. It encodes CSATSGRGTGGYNEQFF.

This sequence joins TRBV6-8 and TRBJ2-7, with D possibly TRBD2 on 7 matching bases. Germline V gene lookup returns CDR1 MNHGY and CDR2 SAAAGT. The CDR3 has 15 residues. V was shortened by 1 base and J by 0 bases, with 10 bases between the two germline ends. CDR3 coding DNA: TGTGCCAGCAGTTACTGGGGGGGGCACTCCTACGAGCAGTACTTC. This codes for CASSYWGGHSYEQYF.

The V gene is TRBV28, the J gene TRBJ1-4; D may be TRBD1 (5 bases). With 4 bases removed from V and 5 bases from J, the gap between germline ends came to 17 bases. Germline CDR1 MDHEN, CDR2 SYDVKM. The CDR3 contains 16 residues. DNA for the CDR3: TGTGCCAGCAGTTCCCCCCGGGGGGGGTTAAATGAAAAACTGTTTTTT. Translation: CASSSPRGGLNEKLFF.

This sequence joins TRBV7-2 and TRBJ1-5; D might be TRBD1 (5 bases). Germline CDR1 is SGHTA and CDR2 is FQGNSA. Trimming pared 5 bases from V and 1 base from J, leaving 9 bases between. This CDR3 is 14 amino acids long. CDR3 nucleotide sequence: TGTGCCAGCAGCCCCCAGGGAAGCAATCAGCCCCAGCATTTT. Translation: CASSPQGSNQPQHF.

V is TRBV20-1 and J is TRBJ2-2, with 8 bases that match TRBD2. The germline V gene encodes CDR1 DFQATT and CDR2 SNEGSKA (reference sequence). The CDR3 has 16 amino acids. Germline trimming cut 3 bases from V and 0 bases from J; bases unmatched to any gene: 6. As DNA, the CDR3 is TGCAGTGCTAGCCTCGGGGGGGTTGCGAACACCGGGGAGCTGTTTTTT. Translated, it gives CSASLGGVANTGELFF.

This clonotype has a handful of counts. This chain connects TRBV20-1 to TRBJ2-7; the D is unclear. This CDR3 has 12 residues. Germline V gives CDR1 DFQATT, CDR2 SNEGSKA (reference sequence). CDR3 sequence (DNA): TGCAGCCCATCGACATCCTCCTACGAGCAGTACTTC. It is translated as CSPSTSSYEQYF.

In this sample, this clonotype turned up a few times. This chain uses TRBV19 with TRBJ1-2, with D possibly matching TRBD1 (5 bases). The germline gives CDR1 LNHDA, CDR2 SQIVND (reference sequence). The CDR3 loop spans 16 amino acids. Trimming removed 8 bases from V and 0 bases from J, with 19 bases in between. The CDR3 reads CASRDLRLSANYGYTF. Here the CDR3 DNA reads TGTGCCAGTCGGGACTTACGACTATCAGCTAACTATGGCTACACCTTC. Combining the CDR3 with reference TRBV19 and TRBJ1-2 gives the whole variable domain DGGITQSPKYLFRKEGQNVTLSCEQNLNHDAMYWYRQDPGQGLRLIYYSQIVNDFQKGDIAEGYSVSREKKESFPLTVTSAQKNPTAFYLCASRDLRLSANYGYTFGSGTRLTVV.

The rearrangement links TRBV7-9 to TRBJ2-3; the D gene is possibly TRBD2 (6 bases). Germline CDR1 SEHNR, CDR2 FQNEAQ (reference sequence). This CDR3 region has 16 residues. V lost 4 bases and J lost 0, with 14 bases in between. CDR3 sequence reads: CASSSTGLTSTDTQYF. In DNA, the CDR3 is TGTGCCAGCAGCTCCACGGGACTGACTAGCACAGATACGCAGTATTTT. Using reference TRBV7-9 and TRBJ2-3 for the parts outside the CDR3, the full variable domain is DTGVSQNPRHKITKRGQNVTFRCDPISEHNRLYWYRQTLGQGPEFLTYFQNEAQLEKSRLLSDRFSAERPKGSFSTLEIQRTEQGDSAMYLCASSSTGLTSTDTQYFGPGTRLTVL.

The CDR3 spells CASSQDVTGGMNTEAFF. The CDR3 DNA reads TGTGCCAGCAGCCAAGATGTGACAGGGGGCATGAACACTGAAGCTTTCTTT. The chain combines TRBV4-2 with TRBJ1-1; TRBD1 agrees at 10 bases. CDR3 length: 17 residues. J lost 0 bases, V lost 0 bases, and 4 bases had no gene match. From germline, CDR1 is LGHNA and CDR2 YNFKEQ.

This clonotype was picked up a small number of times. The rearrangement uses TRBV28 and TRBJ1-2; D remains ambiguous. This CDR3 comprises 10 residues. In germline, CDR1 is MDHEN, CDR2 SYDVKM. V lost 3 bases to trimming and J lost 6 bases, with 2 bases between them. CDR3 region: CASSFHGYTF. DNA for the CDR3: TGTGCCAGCAGTTTCCATGGCTACACCTTC.